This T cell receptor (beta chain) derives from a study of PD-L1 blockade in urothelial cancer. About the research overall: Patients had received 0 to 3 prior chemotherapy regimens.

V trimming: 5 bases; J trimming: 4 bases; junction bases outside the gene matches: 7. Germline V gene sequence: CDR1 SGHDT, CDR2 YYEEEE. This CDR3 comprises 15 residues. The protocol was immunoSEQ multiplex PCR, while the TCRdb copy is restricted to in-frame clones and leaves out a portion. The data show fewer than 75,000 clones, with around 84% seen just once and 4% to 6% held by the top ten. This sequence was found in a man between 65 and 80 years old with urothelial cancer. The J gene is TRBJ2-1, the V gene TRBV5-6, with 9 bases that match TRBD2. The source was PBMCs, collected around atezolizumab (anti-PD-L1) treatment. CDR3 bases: TGTGCCAGCAGGGCTAGCGGGAAGGGTTACAATGAGCAGTTCTTC. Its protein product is CASRASGKGYNEQFF.